This paragraph covers one TCR beta chain sequence. Its specificity is not known. The record originates from a study of Ad26.COV2.S vaccination and SARS-CoV-2 variants. Study outcomes and limitations: Analyses of TCR breadth and depth may have underestimated total T cell responses.

Repertoires were generated with immunoSEQ multiplex PCR, while TCRdb's copy carries only in-frame clones and drops some. Among hundreds of thousands of clones listed, roughly nine tenths were seen once. Treatment indicated: roughly 18 received Ad26.COV2.S at low or high dose, single or two shots; about 5 received placebo; per-sample allocation not given. It was on day 63 after the first vaccine or placebo injection that samples were taken. Germline-derived CDR1 and CDR2 are SGHVS and FQNEAQ. The CDR3 runs 14 residues. V lost 5 bases, J lost 5 bases, and 15 bases lay in between. The chain is built from TRBV7-8 and TRBJ2-5, with D possibly TRBD2 on 7 matching bases. This TCR was sampled from a person aged 18 to 59 who received the Ad26.COV2.S COVID-19 vaccine or a placebo. The sample consisted of peripheral blood, taken in a trial of Ad26.COV2.S vaccine versus placebo. The DNA of the CDR3 is TGTGCCAGCAGCCAGGGGAGGGGATGGGAGACCCAGTACTTC. Translation gives CASSQGRGWETQYF.